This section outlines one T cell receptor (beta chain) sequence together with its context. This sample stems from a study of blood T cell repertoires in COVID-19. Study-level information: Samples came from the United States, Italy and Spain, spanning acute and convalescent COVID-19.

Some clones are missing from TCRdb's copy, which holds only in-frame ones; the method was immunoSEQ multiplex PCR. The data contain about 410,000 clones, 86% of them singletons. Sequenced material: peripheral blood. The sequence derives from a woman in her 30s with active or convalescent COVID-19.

CDR3 sequence: CASSISITGELFF. As DNA, the CDR3 is TGTGCCAGTAGTATAAGCATCACCGGGGAGCTGTTTTTT. The chain employs TRBV19 and TRBJ2-2, with D unclear. This CDR3 contains 13 residues. Trimming took off 2 bases at V and 4 bases at J, with 5 bases between the two ends. CDR1 and CDR2 from the germline V gene are LNHDA and SQIVND (reference sequence).